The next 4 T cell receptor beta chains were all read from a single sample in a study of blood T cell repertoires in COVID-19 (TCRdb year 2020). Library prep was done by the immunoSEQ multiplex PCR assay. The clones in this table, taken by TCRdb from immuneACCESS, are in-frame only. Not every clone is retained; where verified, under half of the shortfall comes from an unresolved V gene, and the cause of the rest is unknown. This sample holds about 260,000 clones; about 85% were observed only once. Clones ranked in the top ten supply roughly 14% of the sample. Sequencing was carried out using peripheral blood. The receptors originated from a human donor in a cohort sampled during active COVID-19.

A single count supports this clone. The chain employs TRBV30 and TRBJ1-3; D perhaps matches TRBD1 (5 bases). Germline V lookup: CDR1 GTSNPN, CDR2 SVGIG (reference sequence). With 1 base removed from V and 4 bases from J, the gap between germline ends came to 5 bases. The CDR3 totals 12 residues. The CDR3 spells CAWSEGGNTIYF. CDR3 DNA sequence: TGTGCCTGGAGTGAGGGGGGAAACACCATATATTTT.

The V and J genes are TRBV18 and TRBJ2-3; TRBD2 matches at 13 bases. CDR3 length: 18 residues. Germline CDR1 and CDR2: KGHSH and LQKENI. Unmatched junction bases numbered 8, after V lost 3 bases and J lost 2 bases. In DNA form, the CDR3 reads TGTGCCAGCTCACCTAGGACTAGCGGGAGAGGGTCCACAGATACGCAGTATTTT. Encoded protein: CASSPRTSGRGSTDTQYF.

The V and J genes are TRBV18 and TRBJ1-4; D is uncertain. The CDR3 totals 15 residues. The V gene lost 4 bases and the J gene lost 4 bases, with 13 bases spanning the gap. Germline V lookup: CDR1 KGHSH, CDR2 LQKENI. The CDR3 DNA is TGTGCCAGCTCACTTGCCGGGTACAATAATGAAAAACTGTTTTTT. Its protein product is CASSLAGYNNEKLFF.

The CDR3 region has the DNA TGTGCCAGCAGCTTAGTCCCACCGAGAGATACGCAGTATTTT. This translates into CASSLVPPRDTQYF. The genes are TRBV7-9 and TRBJ2-3, with D unresolved. V was pared by 1 base and J by 5 bases, with 10 bases between. This CDR3 is built from 14 residues. The germline V gene has CDR1 SEHNR and CDR2 FQNEAQ (reference sequence).